This TCR beta chain was found in a study of shared clonotypes between healthy human individuals. TCRdb keeps only in-frame clones here, not all; method: immunoSEQ multiplex PCR. This repertoire shows over 400,000 clones, 81% found once; its top ten account for over 9.5%. V lost 0 bases, J lost 2 bases, and 7 bases lay in between. CDR1 and CDR2 from the germline V gene are SGHRS and YFSETQ. The CDR3 extends over 14 amino acids. The clonotype comes from a woman aged 40 to 50 in good health. Some clones in this sample may be carry-over from other donors' samples. Specimen: PBMCs. The chain carries TRBV5-1 and TRBJ2-3; D unresolved. The CDR3 DNA follows: TGCGCCAGCAGCTTGGGAAAGGACACAGATACGCAGTATTTT. It translates to CASSLGKDTDTQYF.